Listed below are T cell receptor beta chains from one sample, sequenced in a study of blood T cell repertoires in COVID-19. Data came from immunoSEQ multiplex PCR; TCRdb stores just in-frame clones and leaves some out. The sample shows about 130,000 clones, roughly 80% of them seen only once. The sequenced material came from peripheral blood. These TCRs come from a man at least 80 years old with COVID-19, enrolled during active disease. CDR3s include the opening cysteine and the closing phenylalanine or tryptophan. The order of the fields is CDR3 length, clone size, J gene, D gene, V gene, CDR3 DNA, CDR3 protein. A D gene is named only where the DNA matches it firmly. The size field is filled for only some rows; it gives once, few, many or a size class.

cdr3_length: 15
clone_size: few
j_call: TRBJ2-7
d_call: TRBD1
v_call: TRBV5-1
cdr3_nt: TGCGCCAGCAGCAGGACAGGGTGGGAAACCTACGAGCAGTACTTC
cdr3_aa: CASSRTGWETYEQYF

cdr3_length: 17
clone_size: -
j_call: TRBJ1-4
d_call: TRBD1
v_call: TRBV7-9
cdr3_nt: TGTGCCAGCAGCTTAGCAGGTCGCGGGACAGTGGCTGAAAAACTGTTTTTT
cdr3_aa: CASSLAGRGTVAEKLFF

cdr3_length: 14
clone_size: once
j_call: TRBJ1-1
d_call: -
v_call: TRBV6-5
cdr3_nt: TGTGCCAGCAGTTACTTGTCACCCAGCACTGAAGCTTTCTTT
cdr3_aa: CASSYLSPSTEAFF

cdr3_length: 20
clone_size: -
j_call: TRBJ2-1
d_call: TRBD2
v_call: TRBV3-1/TRBV3-2
cdr3_nt: TGTGCCAGCAGCCATAGCGCGGGGAGCGGGAGACGAAGCTCCTACAATGAGCAGTTCTTC
cdr3_aa: CASSHSAGSGRRSSYNEQFF

cdr3_length: 14
clone_size: -
j_call: TRBJ2-2
d_call: -
v_call: TRBV27
cdr3_nt: TGTGCCAGCGGACATTCTTGGAACACCGGGGAGCTGTTTTTT
cdr3_aa: CASGHSWNTGELFF

cdr3_length: 14
clone_size: many
j_call: TRBJ2-7
d_call: -
v_call: TRBV2
cdr3_nt: TGTGCCAGCAGTGAAGGGCAGGGGTACCACGAGCAGTACTTC
cdr3_aa: CASSEGQGYHEQYF

cdr3_length: 13
clone_size: -
j_call: TRBJ1-2
d_call: -
v_call: TRBV6-5
cdr3_nt: TGTGCCAGCATGCCCAGGGTGAACTATGGCTACACCTTC
cdr3_aa: CASMPRVNYGYTF

cdr3_length: 15
clone_size: once
j_call: TRBJ1-6
d_call: TRBD1
v_call: TRBV27
cdr3_nt: TGTGCCAGCAGTATGGGACAGGGGAGGGGTTCACCCCTCCACTTT
cdr3_aa: CASSMGQGRGSPLHF

cdr3_length: 13
clone_size: -
j_call: TRBJ1-1
d_call: -
v_call: TRBV20-1
cdr3_nt: TGCAGTGCTAGTTCCCCCAGGAACACTGAAGCTTTCTTT
cdr3_aa: CSASSPRNTEAFF

cdr3_length: 13
clone_size: -
j_call: TRBJ2-2
d_call: -
v_call: TRBV3-1/TRBV3-2
cdr3_nt: TGTGCCAGCAGCCAAGTGAGCACCGGGGAGCTGTTTTTT
cdr3_aa: CASSQVSTGELFF

cdr3_length: 14
clone_size: -
j_call: TRBJ2-3
d_call: -
v_call: TRBV5-5
cdr3_nt: TGTGCCAGCAGCTTGGCACAGCTCACAGATACGCAGTATTTT
cdr3_aa: CASSLAQLTDTQYF

cdr3_length: 16
clone_size: -
j_call: TRBJ2-3
d_call: -
v_call: TRBV6-5
cdr3_nt: TGTGCCAGCAGTTACTCCCCGGGATCTTACACAGATACGCAGTATTTT
cdr3_aa: CASSYSPGSYTDTQYF